The clone carrying this TCR beta chain was recorded only once. The CDR3 sequence is 14 residues long. Germline CDR1 reads KGHDR; CDR2 reads SFDVKD. The V and J ends lost 4 bases and 7 bases respectively, with 13 bases between them. A mixed TRB-A/B primer pool amplified rearranged TRB by multiplex touch-down PCR. TCRdb processed the multiplex PCR reads anew with MiXCR; each CDR3 protein has one entry. The sample records nearly 5,000 distinct CDR3 sequences, approximately 30% being singletons. Amplification of TCR beta used genomic DNA extracted from peripheral blood. This sample was included in a study of T cell repertoires in aging, cancer and after chemotherapy.

Sequencing used blood. The rearrangement uses TRBV24-1 and TRBJ1-5, with D perhaps matching TRBD1 (6 bases). The receptor's source is a human donor with a blood cancer. The donor label of this sample is uncertain. DNA of the CDR3: TGTGCCACCAGTGAGTCAGGGGCAGGCCAGCCCCAGCATTTT. This gives the protein CATSESGAGQPQHF.